The present T cell receptor beta chain was sequenced within a study of T cell clusters in autoimmune cytopenias. Broader study findings: Primary autoimmune cytopenia patients appeared to lack physiological T cell clusters present in healthy donors.

The CDR3 length is 15 residues. Germline V gene data show CDR1 as SGHVT and CDR2 as SQSDAQ. Each sample's input was 200 to 250 ng genomic DNA, 38,000 or so genome equivalents. TRB was amplified by touch-down multiplex PCR, primer pools A and B combined. TCRdb re-called the multiplex PCR reads, yielding one record per CDR3 amino acid sequence without DNA. In total, the table holds almost 15,000 distinct CDR3 sequences. Turning to this clonotype: Its antigen is undetermined.

Sequencing was performed on peripheral blood. The receptor comes from a human donor with an autoimmune cytopenia or autoimmune hepatitis (not recorded which). V gene TRBV7-4 combines with J gene TRBJ2-1; TCRdb calls TRBD1, which cannot be checked without DNA. CDR3 residues: CASSLGARGENEQFF. Supplemented by reference TRBV7-4 and TRBJ2-1, the full variable domain reads GAGVSQSPRYKVAKRGRDVALRCDSISGHVTLYWYRQTLGQGSEVLTYSQSDAQRDKSGRPSGRFSAERPERSVSTLKIQRTEQGDSAVYLCASSLGARGENEQFFGPGTRLTVL.